This is a list of T cell receptor beta chains from one sample in a study of shared T cell receptors in the human thymus. The assay was immunoSEQ multiplex PCR, and TCRdb's table has in-frame clones only and misses some. The data show some 700,000 clones, approximately 83% seen once. The same specimen was also included in a second study, on human thymus T cells.

Specimen: thymocytes. All receptors come from a girl less than two years old with a congenital heart defect. CDR3s include the opening cysteine and the closing phenylalanine or tryptophan. Each record gives: clone size, J gene, D gene, V gene, CDR3 DNA, CDR3 protein. The D gene is left open where the match is weak. Not every row has a clone size; where given, it reads once, few, many or a size class.

>-|TRBJ1-2|-|TRBV28
TGTGCCAGCACCTTGCGACAGGTCCCGCGGGGCTACACCTTC
CASTLRQVPRGYTF
>-|TRBJ1-1|TRBD1|TRBV29-1
TGCAGCGTTGACAGGGGGCCTGCTGAAGCTTTCTTT
CSVDRGPAEAFF
>-|TRBJ2-3|TRBD2|TRBV6-4
TGTGCCAGCAGTCGGGTTTTAGGGACTAGCAAAGATACGCAGTATTTT
CASSRVLGTSKDTQYF
>-|TRBJ1-1|-|TRBV4-1
TGCGCCAGCAGCCACGGTCAGGGGCCCTATGAAGCTTTCTTT
CASSHGQGPYEAFF
>-|TRBJ2-7|TRBD2|TRBV15
TGTGCCACCAGCAGAGCGACTAGCGGGGACTCCGAGCAGTACTTC
CATSRATSGDSEQYF
>-|TRBJ2-7|-|TRBV28
TGTGCCAGCAGGACCATTTCCGGCGGGGGCCACTACGAGCAGTACTTC
CASRTISGGGHYEQYF
>-|TRBJ1-6|TRBD1|TRBV30
TGTGCCTGGAGTTGGGACGACAGGGACTATAATTCACCCCTCCACTTT
CAWSWDDRDYNSPLHF
>-|TRBJ2-1|TRBD1|TRBV5-4
TGTGCCAGCAGCTTGGAGACAGGGTTAGTTCGCAATGAGCAGTTCTTC
CASSLETGLVRNEQFF
>-|TRBJ2-2|TRBD2|TRBV7-3
TGTGCCAGCAGCGCCACCACACCACTAGCGGGGGGGCCGGGCGGGGAGCTGTTTTTT
CASSATTPLAGGPGGELFF
>few|TRBJ1-2|-|TRBV7-9
TGTGCCATCGACCTAGGGCTGGCCTTAATGGACAGCTATGGCTACACCTTC
CAIDLGLALMDSYGYTF
>once|TRBJ1-2|-|TRBV5-5
TGTGCCAGCAGCTTGCTCAGGGGCTACACCTTC
CASSLLRGYTF
>-|TRBJ1-1|-|TRBV15
TGTGCCACCAGCAGAGCCGAGATCCCTTTCCAGTGGCGGAGGGCTGAAGCTTTCTTT
CATSRAEIPFQWRRAEAFF
>-|TRBJ1-4|TRBD1|TRBV5-1
TGCGCCAGCAGCTTAACAGGGGGCCTTAAACCCAGGGGGGAAAAACTGTTTTTT
CASSLTGGLKPRGEKLFF
>-|TRBJ2-7|TRBD1|TRBV7-2
TGTGCCAGCAGCTTAGCCGGGACAGTTTTTTACGAGCAGTACTTC
CASSLAGTVFYEQYF
>-|TRBJ2-7|TRBD2|TRBV10-2
TGCGCCAGCAGTGAGTCGCTAGCGGGGATACCATACGAGCAGTACTTC
CASSESLAGIPYEQYF
>-|TRBJ1-2|-|TRBV6-1
TGTGCCAGCAGGCGGGCGCCCGGTGGCTACACCTTC
CASRRAPGGYTF
>-|TRBJ2-7|TRBD1|TRBV10-2
TGCGCCAGCAGTCTAGGGGGCACCAGCTCCTACGAGCAGTACTTC
CASSLGGTSSYEQYF
>-|TRBJ2-3|TRBD2|TRBV2
TGTGCCATCCGCTCCGAACTAGCGGGGGGGCAAGATACGCAGTATTTT
CAIRSELAGGQDTQYF
>-|TRBJ1-6|TRBD1|TRBV4-3
TGCGCCAGCAGCCCAGGTAATGGGACAGGGGATTCACCCCTCCACTTT
CASSPGNGTGDSPLHF
>-|TRBJ2-3|TRBD2|TRBV29-1
TGCAGCGTTGACGCCCCTAGCGGGGGGAGCACAGATACGCAGTATTTT
CSVDAPSGGSTDTQYF
>few|TRBJ1-2|TRBD1|TRBV5-1
TGCGCCAGCAGCTCGACAGGGGTGGTTGGCTACACCTTC
CASSSTGVVGYTF
>-|TRBJ2-1|-|TRBV6-1
TGTGCCAGCAGTGAAACCCGGAGGCCCTACAATGAGCAGTTCTTC
CASSETRRPYNEQFF
>-|TRBJ2-7|TRBD1|TRBV5-1
TGCGCCAGCAGCGGCCGGACAGGGGACTCCTACGAGCAGTACTTC
CASSGRTGDSYEQYF
>-|TRBJ2-1|TRBD1|TRBV4-3
TGCGCCAGCAGCCAAGAAGAGGGGGAAAAGCCGGGACAGGGTAGGGATGAGCAGTTCTTC
CASSQEEGEKPGQGRDEQFF
>-|TRBJ1-2|-|TRBV10-2
TGCGCCAGCAGTGGCGGGGGTGGCTACACCTTC
CASSGGGGYTF
>-|TRBJ2-7|-|TRBV18
TGTGCCAGCTCACCACGGGGGACACCCTGGGACTACGAGCAGTACTTC
CASSPRGTPWDYEQYF
>-|TRBJ1-4|-|TRBV7-9
TGTGCCAGCAGCTCGCCCACGGGGGGCGCGCGAGAAAAACTGTTTTTT
CASSSPTGGAREKLFF
>-|TRBJ2-1|TRBD1|TRBV9
TGTGCCAGCAGCGAGACAGGGGGCTGGTACAATGAGCAGTTCTTC
CASSETGGWYNEQFF
>-|TRBJ1-2|TRBD1|TRBV14
TGTGCCAGCAGCCAAAGGGGGCCCTATGGCTACACCTTC
CASSQRGPYGYTF
>-|TRBJ1-3|-|TRBV14
TGTGCCAGCAGCCAAGAACGGACAGTCTCTGGAAACACCATATATTTT
CASSQERTVSGNTIYF
>-|TRBJ2-3|-|TRBV5-8
TGTGCCAGCAGCTCCGGGCGGGGGCGCACAGATACGCAGTATTTT
CASSSGRGRTDTQYF
>-|TRBJ2-7|-|TRBV4-1
TGCGCCAGCAGCCAAGAACTCTCCTACGAGCAGTACTTC
CASSQELSYEQYF
>once|TRBJ1-2|-|TRBV11-1
TGTGCCAGCAGCTTGAGGAGTAACTATGGCTACACCTTC
CASSLRSNYGYTF
>-|TRBJ2-2|TRBD1|TRBV7-3
TGTGCCAGCAGCTTAACAGGCCGACAGGGGACCACCGGGGAGCTGTTTTTT
CASSLTGRQGTTGELFF
>-|TRBJ2-1|-|TRBV10-3
TGTGCCACCATCAACCCCACAGGGATTGTTGCCGCCGGTGAGCAGTTCTTC
CATINPTGIVAAGEQFF
>-|TRBJ1-1|TRBD1|TRBV27
TGTGCCAGTCGGCTAACAGGGGTTTGGACTGAAGCTTTCTTT
CASRLTGVWTEAFF
>-|TRBJ2-3|TRBD1|TRBV2
TGTGCCAGCAGTGAAGCGGGTCAGGGGGCGGCCGCAGATACGCAGTATTTT
CASSEAGQGAAADTQYF